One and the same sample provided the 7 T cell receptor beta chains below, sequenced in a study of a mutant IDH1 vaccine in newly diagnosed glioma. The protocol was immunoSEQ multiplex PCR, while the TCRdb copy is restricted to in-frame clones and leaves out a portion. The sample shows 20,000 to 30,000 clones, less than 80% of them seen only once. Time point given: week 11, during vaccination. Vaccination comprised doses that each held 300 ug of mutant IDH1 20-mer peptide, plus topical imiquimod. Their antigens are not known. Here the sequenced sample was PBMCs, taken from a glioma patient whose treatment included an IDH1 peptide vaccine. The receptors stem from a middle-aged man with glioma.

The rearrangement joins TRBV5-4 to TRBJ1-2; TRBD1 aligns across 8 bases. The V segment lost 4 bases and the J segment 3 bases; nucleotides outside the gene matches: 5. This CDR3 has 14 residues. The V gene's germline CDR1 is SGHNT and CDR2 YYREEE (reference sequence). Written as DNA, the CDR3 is TGTGCCAGCAGCGCGGACAGGGCGGACTATGGCTACACCTTC. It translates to CASSADRADYGYTF. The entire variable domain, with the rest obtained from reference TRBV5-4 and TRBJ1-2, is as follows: ETGVTQSPTHLIKTRGQQVTLRCSSQSGHNTVSWYQQALGQGPQFIFQYYREEENGRGNFPPRFSGLQFPNYSSELNVNALELDDSALYLCASSADRADYGYTFGSGTRLTVV.

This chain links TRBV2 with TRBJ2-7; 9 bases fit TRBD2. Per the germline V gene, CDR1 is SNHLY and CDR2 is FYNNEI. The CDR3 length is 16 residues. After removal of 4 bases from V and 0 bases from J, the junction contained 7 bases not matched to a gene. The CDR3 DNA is TGTGCCAGCAGTGGGAATCTAGCGGGGAGCTCCTACGAGCAGTACTTC. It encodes CASSGNLAGSSYEQYF.

CDR3 nucleotides: TGCGCCAGCAGCTTGGACGGGAAAAGCTCCTACAATGAGCAGTTCTTC. Translated, it gives CASSLDGKSSYNEQFF. The chain couples TRBV5-1 to TRBJ2-1; weak D call: TRBD2 (5 bases). There are 16 residues in the CDR3. Germline CDR1 SGHRS, CDR2 YFSETQ. V was pared by 0 bases and J by 0 bases, with 10 bases between. Full variable domain (remainder filled in from reference TRBV5-1 and TRBJ2-1): KAGVTQTPRYLIKTRGQQVTLSCSPISGHRSVSWYQQTPGQGLQFLFEYFSETQRNKGNFPGRFSGRQFSNSRSEMNVSTLELGDSALYLCASSLDGKSSYNEQFFGPGTRLTVL.

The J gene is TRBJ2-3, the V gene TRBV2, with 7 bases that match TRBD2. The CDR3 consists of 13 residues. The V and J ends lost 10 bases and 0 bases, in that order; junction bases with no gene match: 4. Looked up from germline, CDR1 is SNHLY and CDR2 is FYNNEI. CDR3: CATRGGSTDTQYF. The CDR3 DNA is TGTGCCACCCGGGGAGGGAGCACAGATACGCAGTATTTT.

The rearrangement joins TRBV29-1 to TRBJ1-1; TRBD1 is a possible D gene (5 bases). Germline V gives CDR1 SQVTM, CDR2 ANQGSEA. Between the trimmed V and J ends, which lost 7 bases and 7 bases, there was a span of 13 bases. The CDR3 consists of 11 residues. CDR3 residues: CSATRQREAFF. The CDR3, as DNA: TGCAGCGCAACTCGACAGCGTGAAGCTTTCTTT.

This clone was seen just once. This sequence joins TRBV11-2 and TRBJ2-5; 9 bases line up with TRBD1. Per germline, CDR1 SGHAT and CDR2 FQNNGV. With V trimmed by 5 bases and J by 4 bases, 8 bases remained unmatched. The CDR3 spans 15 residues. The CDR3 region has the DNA TGTGCCAGCAGCCCAGGGACAGGGAGGGGAGAGACCCAGTACTTC. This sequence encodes CASSPGTGRGETQYF.

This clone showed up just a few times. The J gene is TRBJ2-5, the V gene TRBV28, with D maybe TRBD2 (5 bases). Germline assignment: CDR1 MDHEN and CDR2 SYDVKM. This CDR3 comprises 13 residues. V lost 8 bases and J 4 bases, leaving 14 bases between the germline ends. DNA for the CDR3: TGTGCCAGCGAGGGAGTCGGCCTAGAGACCCAGTACTTC. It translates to CASEGVGLETQYF.